Listed here is a single T cell receptor (beta chain). The sample comes from a study of human T cells and chemical hapten exposure. The authors extracted total RNA from unfractionated whole blood. Authors' methods: Sample TCR totals centred on a median of around 96,000, ranging 23,224 to 690,600. Using its own MiXCR run on the 5' RACE reads, TCRdb lists one record per CDR3 protein. Here the V and J calls rest on TCRdb's processing, not on the authors' analysis. This table holds over 70,000 distinct CDR3 sequences, 15% found once. Trimming removed 5 bases from V and 0 bases from J, with 17 bases in between. This CDR3 has 16 amino acids. The germline V gene encodes CDR1 SQVTM and CDR2 ANQGSEA.

This receptor was identified in a female donor in good health. V usage is TRBV29-1 and J usage is TRBJ2-1; D unclear. CDR3 bases: TGCAGCGTTCGACCCAGCGCAGGCCACTCCTACAATGAGCAGTTCTTC. Its translation: CSVRPSAGHSYNEQFF.